This paragraph reports one T cell receptor beta chain. The sample belongs to a study of blood T cell repertoires in COVID-19. The overall study: PBMCs, B-cell-depleted T cells, or T cells provided the cDNA or gDNA that made up the material.

The length of the CDR3 is 14 residues. Germline-derived CDR1 and CDR2 are GTSNPN and SVGIG (reference sequence). Losses at the gene ends were 1 base for V and 5 bases for J; bases not matched to a gene: 3. Original processing methods: Amplifying reference gene primers gave estimates of nucleated cell counts. Sequencing used immunoSEQ multiplex PCR; TCRdb keeps in-frame clones, though not all of them. V, J and clone size reflect that table, while D and trimming were determined from the DNA. The table lists approximately 50,000 clones, 65% to 85% of them singletons, with around 4.9% in the top ten. This chain connects TRBV30 to TRBJ2-7, with 12 bases aligning to TRBD1. This clonotype originated in a human donor in a cohort sampled during active COVID-19. What was sequenced was peripheral blood. DNA of the CDR3: TGTGCCTGGAGTGCCGGGACAGGGGGCGACGAGCAGTACTTC. Translated: CAWSAGTGGDEQYF.